This T cell receptor (beta chain) was documented in a study of beta chain features in type 1 diabetes. Study-wide results and caveats: Because the template was cDNA, high-expressing cells might be over-represented.

This clone turned up a few times. The antigen is not known. The entirety of the isolated RNA underwent reverse transcription, so expressed TCRB transcripts were sequenced. Sequencing used immunoSEQ multiplex PCR; TCRdb keeps in-frame clones, though not all of them. The data contain under 950,000 clones, about a sixth of them seen just once; the ten biggest clones take up 0.02% to 0.03%. Sequencing was done on a sample of naive CD4+ T cells from blood. The sequence derives from a young woman in good health.

This CDR3 is CASSSTSGRYNEQFF. The CDR3 DNA reads as TGTGCCAGCAGCTCGACTAGCGGGAGATACAATGAGCAGTTCTTC. The gene calls are TRBV5-4 and TRBJ2-1, with 12 bases lining up with TRBD2. There are 15 residues in the CDR3. Germline V gene data show CDR1 as SGHNT and CDR2 as YYREEE (reference sequence). V shed 3 bases and J 4 bases; nucleotides not matched to a gene: 2.